This TCR beta chain comes out of a study of blood T cell repertoires in COVID-19. Study information: Whether acute or convalescent, the COVID-19 samples came from the United States, Italy and Spain.

Per the study methods: Researchers report that nucleated cell counts were estimated from reference gene primer amplification. Clones were sequenced by immunoSEQ multiplex PCR, and TCRdb holds only the in-frame ones, with some missing. V, J and clone size derive from that table, while D and trimming were established from the DNA sequence. This table holds 400,000 or so clones, around 87% found once. Participant age was roughly 18 to 90 years, and participants resided in approximately 25 US areas. The sequence came from a man aged 35-49 years in a cohort exposed to, infected with or recovered from COVID-19 (not recorded which). The material sequenced was PBMCs or T cells enriched from blood (not recorded which).

The CDR3 sequence: CASSQSGDRGLGNTEAFF. The CDR3 DNA reads as TGCGCCAGCAGTCAATCGGGCGACAGGGGCCTTGGGAACACTGAAGCTTTCTTT. V is TRBV23-1 and J is TRBJ1-1; 8 positions agree with TRBD1. TRBV23-1 is classed as an ORF, of uncertain function. The CDR3 loop spans 18 amino acids. V dropped 0 bases and J dropped 1; count of bases not matched to a gene: 10.